This T cell receptor (beta chain) was identified during a study of Ad26.COV2.S vaccination and SARS-CoV-2 variants. Across the whole study: Each vaccinee took Ad26.COV2.S intramuscularly, once or twice 56 days apart.

The treatment is: roughly 19 received Ad26.COV2.S at low or high dose, single or two shots; roughly 5 received placebo; per-sample allocation not given. All samples were drawn on day 63, counting from the first vaccine or placebo injection. At a Boston site, the person donating was an adult of 18-55 years. Trimming removed 7 bases from V and 0 bases from J, with 7 bases in between. This CDR3 is 14 amino acids long. The germline V gene has CDR1 LNHDA and CDR2 SQIVND (reference sequence). The study's findings and limits: Spike-specific TCR breadth ran higher among vaccine recipients than placebo recipients.

Produced via immunoSEQ multiplex PCR; TCRdb's table is partial and in-frame only. The profile shows some 390,000 clones, around 85% of them singletons. Only a few counts were recorded for this clone. The antigen is unknown. Sequencing used peripheral blood, obtained in a trial of Ad26.COV2.S vaccine versus placebo. The chain carries TRBV19 and TRBJ1-6; D uncertain. This clonotype was sampled from a person aged 18 to 65 who received the Ad26.COV2.S COVID-19 vaccine or a placebo. CDR3 DNA sequence: TGTGCCAGTAAGGCAAGCTCCTATAATTCACCCCTCCACTTT. The encoded protein is CASKASSYNSPLHF.